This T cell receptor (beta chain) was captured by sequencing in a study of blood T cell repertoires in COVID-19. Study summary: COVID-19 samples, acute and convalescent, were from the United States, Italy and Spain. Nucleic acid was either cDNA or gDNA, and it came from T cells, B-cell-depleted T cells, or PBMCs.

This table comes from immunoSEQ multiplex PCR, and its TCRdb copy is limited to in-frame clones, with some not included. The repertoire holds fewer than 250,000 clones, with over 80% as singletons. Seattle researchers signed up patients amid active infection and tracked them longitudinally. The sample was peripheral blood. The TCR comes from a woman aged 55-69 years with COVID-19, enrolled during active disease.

The CDR3 coding sequence is TGTGCCAGTAAGACTACCGGCAGGGGACAAGTTGAGCAGTTCTTC. Encoded protein: CASKTTGRGQVEQFF. This sequence joins TRBV19 and TRBJ2-1; TRBD1 is a possible D gene (6 bases). With 7 bases removed from V and 9 bases from J, the gap between germline ends came to 22 bases. Germline lookup yields CDR1 LNHDA and CDR2 SQIVND (reference sequence). This CDR3 is built from 15 residues.